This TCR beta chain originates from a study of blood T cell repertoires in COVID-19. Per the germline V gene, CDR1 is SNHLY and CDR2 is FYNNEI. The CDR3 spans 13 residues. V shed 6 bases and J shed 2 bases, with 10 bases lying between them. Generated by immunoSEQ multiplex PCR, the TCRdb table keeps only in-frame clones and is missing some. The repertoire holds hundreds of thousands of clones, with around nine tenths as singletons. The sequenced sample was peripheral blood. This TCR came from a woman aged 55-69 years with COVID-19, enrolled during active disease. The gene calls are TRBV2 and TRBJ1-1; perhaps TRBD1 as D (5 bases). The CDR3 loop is CASSADTNTEAFF. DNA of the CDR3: TGTGCCAGCAGCGCGGACACAAACACTGAAGCTTTCTTT.